These T cell receptor beta chains were read from a single sample in a study of blood T cell repertoires in COVID-19. The protocol was immunoSEQ multiplex PCR, while the TCRdb copy is restricted to in-frame clones and leaves out a portion. The sample records some 11,000 clones, roughly 80% being singletons. The sequenced material came from peripheral blood. The receptors were sampled from a man between 65 and 85 years old with active COVID-19. CDR3s include the opening cysteine and the closing phenylalanine or tryptophan. The D gene is left open where the match is weak. Some rows mark clone size as missing; the rest say once, few, many or name a class of expanded clone.

clone size,D gene,V gene,J gene,CDR3 DNA,CDR3 protein
.,TRBD1,TRBV19,TRBJ1-5,TGTGCCAGTAGTATAGGTCCAGGGGGTAGCAATCAGCCCCAGCATTTT,CASSIGPGGSNQPQHF
.,TRBD1,TRBV6-5,TRBJ2-7,TGTGCCAGCAGAAAAACAGGGGCGACTTACGAGCAGTACTTC,CASRKTGATYEQYF
once,.,TRBV7-9,TRBJ2-1,TGTGCCAGCAGCTTAGTAAATGAGCAGTTCTTC,CASSLVNEQFF
.,TRBD1,TRBV6-1,TRBJ1-2,TGTGCCAGCAGTGAAGTAGGGGGCGATGGCTACACCTTC,CASSEVGGDGYTF
.,.,TRBV5-6,TRBJ2-1,TGTGCCAGCAGCTTGGCCGGCGGGGTCGAAGAGCAGTTCTTC,CASSLAGGVEEQFF
once,.,TRBV5-5,TRBJ1-4,TGTGCCAGCACCTCCCCCGGGGGGAATGAAAAACTGTTTTTT,CASTSPGGNEKLFF
.,TRBD1,TRBV28,TRBJ1-6,TGTGCCAGCAGTCCCGGGACAGGGATTCTACCCCTCCACTTT,CASSPGTGILPLHF
few,TRBD1,TRBV6-2/TRBV6-3,TRBJ1-2,TGTGCCAGCAGTTACGGCACAGGGGGCTATGGCTACACCTTC,CASSYGTGGYGYTF
.,.,TRBV11-3,TRBJ2-5,TGTGCCAGCAGCTTAGGGGGACTGCAAGAGACCCAGTACTTC,CASSLGGLQETQYF
.,TRBD1,TRBV19,TRBJ1-5,TGTGCCAGTAGGAACAGGGGTGAAAGCAATCAGCCCCAGCATTTT,CASRNRGESNQPQHF
.,.,TRBV12-3/TRBV12-4,TRBJ2-2,TGTGCCAGCAGTTTGGGGGGGCCCGGGGAGCTGTTTTTT,CASSLGGPGELFF
.,TRBD2,TRBV6-2/TRBV6-3,TRBJ2-1,TGTGCCAGCAGTAGCCTAGCGGGGGGAGGGCGCGAGCAGTTCTTC,CASSSLAGGGREQFF
.,.,TRBV6-5,TRBJ2-7,TGTGCCAGCAGTTACTCAAACAGGGGAGGCTCCTACGAGCAGTACTTC,CASSYSNRGGSYEQYF
.,.,TRBV7-2,TRBJ1-2,TGTGCCAGCAGCTTAAACAGGGCAGCCGCCGAGGGCTACACCTTC,CASSLNRAAAEGYTF
.,.,TRBV6-5,TRBJ2-7,TGTGCCAGCAGTTTCCAAACAGGGGAGGACGAGCAGTACTTC,CASSFQTGEDEQYF
.,.,TRBV14,TRBJ2-7,TGTGCCAGCAACCCAGGGGTAGGGTACGAGCAGTACTTC,CASNPGVGYEQYF
.,TRBD1,TRBV3-1/TRBV3-2,TRBJ1-2,TGTGCCAGCAGCCAACGGGGACAGGGGGTTGGCTACACCTTC,CASSQRGQGVGYTF
once,TRBD1,TRBV5-1,TRBJ1-1,TGCGCCAGCATCCCGGGACAGGGGCTGAACACTGAAGCTTTCTTT,CASIPGQGLNTEAFF
.,TRBD1,TRBV9,TRBJ2-7,TGTGCCAGCAGCTTAGGACAGGGGGCGTTCTACGAGCAGTACTTC,CASSLGQGAFYEQYF
.,.,TRBV4-2,TRBJ2-3,TGTGCCAGCAGCCATCCCGACAGAACAGATACGCAGTATTTT,CASSHPDRTDTQYF
.,.,TRBV7-8,TRBJ1-5,TGTGCCAGCAGCTTCGACAGGATTAGCCAGCCCCAGCATTTT,CASSFDRISQPQHF
.,.,TRBV5-4,TRBJ1-2,TGTGCCAGCAGCCCGTGGGGGGAGGGCTATGGCTACACCTTC,CASSPWGEGYGYTF
few,TRBD1,TRBV30,TRBJ2-3,TGTGCCTGGAGTGCCGGGACAGGGTTCACAGATACGCAGTATTTT,CAWSAGTGFTDTQYF
.,TRBD2,TRBV3-1/TRBV3-2,TRBJ2-7,TGTGCCAGCAGCCGGCCTCCCCTAGCGGGGGGGGCCTACGAGCAGTACTTC,CASSRPPLAGGAYEQYF
.,TRBD2,TRBV5-3,TRBJ2-5,TGTGCCCGACGCGGCGGGGACTCGCGGGGGGGCGGCCAAGAGACCCAGTACTTC,CARRGGDSRGGGQETQYF
medium-sized,TRBD1,TRBV7-2,TRBJ1-2,TGTGCCAGCAGCGGATCGGGACAGGGCCTTGCGGGGCAGAAGCGCGGCTACACCTTC,CASSGSGQGLAGQKRGYTF
.,.,TRBV18,TRBJ1-1,TGTGCCAGCTCATCGGACAGAGGTACTGAAGCTTTCTTT,CASSSDRGTEAFF
once,.,TRBV6-4,TRBJ1-6,TGTGCCAGCGAGGTGCGATCACCCCTCCACTTT,CASEVRSPLHF
.,.,TRBV2,TRBJ2-4,TGTGCCAGCAGTGGCGGGGACAGCCTAGCCAAAAACATTCAGTACTTC,CASSGGDSLAKNIQYF
.,.,TRBV5-6,TRBJ2-7,TGTGCCAGCAGCTTGGGGCAGTCCTACGAGCAGTACTTC,CASSLGQSYEQYF
.,TRBD2,TRBV5-1,TRBJ2-1,TGCGCCAGCAGCCAAGGACTAGCGGGGGGGATGGATGAGCAGTTCTTC,CASSQGLAGGMDEQFF
.,TRBD1,TRBV6-5,TRBJ1-1,TGTGCCAGCAAAAGGGGGCCGGCTTTGAACACTGAAGCTTTCTTT,CASKRGPALNTEAFF
.,.,TRBV29-1,TRBJ1-1,TGCAGCGTGGGGGGGGCGAACCTGAACACTGAAGCTTTCTTT,CSVGGANLNTEAFF
.,TRBD1,TRBV11-2,TRBJ1-5,TGTGCCAGCAGCTTAGGGGACAGCCGGTATAGCAATCAGCCCCAGCATTTT,CASSLGDSRYSNQPQHF
.,.,TRBV19,TRBJ1-2,TGTGCCAGTAGTATCTGGGGAGGAGCTAACTATGGCTACACCTTC,CASSIWGGANYGYTF
.,.,TRBV4-3,TRBJ1-1,TGCGCCAGCAGCCGGACTATGAACACTGAAGCTTTCTTT,CASSRTMNTEAFF
.,.,TRBV11-3,TRBJ2-2,TGTGCCAGCAGTCGACTAGGGTCGAACACCGGGGAGCTGTTTTTT,CASSRLGSNTGELFF
few,TRBD1,TRBV19,TRBJ1-2,TGTGCCAGTAGTAGGACAGGGGACCTCTATGGCTACACCTTC,CASSRTGDLYGYTF
few,.,TRBV20-1,TRBJ1-1,TGCAGTGCCACCACAGGGCAGATTCACTTCTTT,CSATTGQIHFF
.,.,TRBV27,TRBJ2-5,TGTGCCAGCAGTCACTCCCTGGAAGAGACCCAGTACTTC,CASSHSLEETQYF
.,TRBD1,TRBV4-1,TRBJ2-2,TGCGCCAGCAGCCCGTCCCGGCAGGGGGACACCGGGGAGCTGTTTTTT,CASSPSRQGDTGELFF
.,.,TRBV12-3/TRBV12-4,TRBJ2-1,TGTGCCAGCAGTTTACCCCCCAGCAGACAGCGGTTCTTC,CASSLPPSRQRFF
.,TRBD1,TRBV5-4,TRBJ2-3,TGTGCCAGCAGCCGGGGACAGTTCACAGATACGCAGTATTTT,CASSRGQFTDTQYF
.,TRBD1,TRBV3-1/TRBV3-2,TRBJ1-2,TGTGCCAGCAGCCAGTCGGGGACAGGGCTTACGAACTATGGCTACACCTTC,CASSQSGTGLTNYGYTF
few,TRBD1,TRBV11-2,TRBJ1-6,TGTGCCAGCAGTCTGGACAGGGTGAATTCACCCCTCCACTTT,CASSLDRVNSPLHF
.,TRBD2,TRBV24-1,TRBJ2-2,TGTGCCACCAGTGATCCGGGGACTAGCCATCCGGGGGAGCTGTTTTTT,CATSDPGTSHPGELFF
.,TRBD1,TRBV5-1,TRBJ2-5,TGCGCCAGCACCTCCATCCCGTTACAGGGGCCAGGGACCCAGTACTTC,CASTSIPLQGPGTQYF
.,TRBD1,TRBV6-6,TRBJ1-2,TGTGCCAGCAGTTACAGGGGACAGGGAGGTTTCTATGGCTACACCTTC,CASSYRGQGGFYGYTF
.,TRBD2,TRBV11-2,TRBJ2-5,TGTGCCAGCAAGCCGGGGGGGGAGACCCAGTACTTC,CASKPGGETQYF
.,.,TRBV27,TRBJ1-4,TGTGCCAGCAGTATGACAGCAACTAATGAAAAACTGTTTTTT,CASSMTATNEKLFF
once,TRBD1,TRBV7-2,TRBJ1-5,TGTGCCAGCAGCTCCTCGGGACAGGGCAATCAGCCCCAGCATTTT,CASSSSGQGNQPQHF
.,.,TRBV21-1,TRBJ1-6,TGTGCCAGCAGGGGGACAGGGCTCCATAATTCACCCCTCCACTTT,CASRGTGLHNSPLHF